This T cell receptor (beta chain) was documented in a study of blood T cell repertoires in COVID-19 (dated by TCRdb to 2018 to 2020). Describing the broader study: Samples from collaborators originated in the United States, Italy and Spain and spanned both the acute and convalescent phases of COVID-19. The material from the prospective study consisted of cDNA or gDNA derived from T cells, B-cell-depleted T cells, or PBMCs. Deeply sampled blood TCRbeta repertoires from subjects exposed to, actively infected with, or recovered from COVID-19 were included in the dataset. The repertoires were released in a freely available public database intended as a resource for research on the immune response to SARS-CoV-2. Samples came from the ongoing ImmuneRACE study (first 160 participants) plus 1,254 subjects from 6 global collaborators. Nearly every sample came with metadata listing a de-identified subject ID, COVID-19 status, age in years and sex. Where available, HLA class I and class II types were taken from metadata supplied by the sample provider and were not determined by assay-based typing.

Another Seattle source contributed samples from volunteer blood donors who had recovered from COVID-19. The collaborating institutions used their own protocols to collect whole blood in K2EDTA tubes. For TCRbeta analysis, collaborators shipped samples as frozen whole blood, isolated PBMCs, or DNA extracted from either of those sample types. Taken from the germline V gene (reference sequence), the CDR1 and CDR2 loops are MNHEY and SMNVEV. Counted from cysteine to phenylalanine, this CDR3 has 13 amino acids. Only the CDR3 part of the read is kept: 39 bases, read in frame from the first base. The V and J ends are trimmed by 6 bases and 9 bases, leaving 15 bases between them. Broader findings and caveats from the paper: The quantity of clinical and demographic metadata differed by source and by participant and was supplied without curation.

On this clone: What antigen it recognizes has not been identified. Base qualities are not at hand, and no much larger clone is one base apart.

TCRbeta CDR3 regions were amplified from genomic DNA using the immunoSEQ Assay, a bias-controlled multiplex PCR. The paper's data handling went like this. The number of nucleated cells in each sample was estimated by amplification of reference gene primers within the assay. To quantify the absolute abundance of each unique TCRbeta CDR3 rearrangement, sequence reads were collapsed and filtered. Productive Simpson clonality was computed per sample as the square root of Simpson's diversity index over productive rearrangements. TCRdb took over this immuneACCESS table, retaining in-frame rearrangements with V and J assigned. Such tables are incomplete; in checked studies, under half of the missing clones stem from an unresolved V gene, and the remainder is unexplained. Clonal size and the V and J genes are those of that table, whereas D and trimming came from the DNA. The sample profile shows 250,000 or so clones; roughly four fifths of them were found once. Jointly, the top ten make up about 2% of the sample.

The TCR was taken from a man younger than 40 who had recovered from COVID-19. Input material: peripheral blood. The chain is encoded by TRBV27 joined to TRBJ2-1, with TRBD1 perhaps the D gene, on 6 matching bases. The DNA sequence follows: TGTGCCAGCAGGGGGGACATGGGGGTTGAGCAGTTCTTC. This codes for CASRGDMGVEQFF.